The present TCR beta chain was sequenced within a study of cytomegalovirus exposure and HLA in healthy donors. This PCR relied on a set of 60 Vbeta primers and 13 Jbeta primers. Using immunoSEQ multiplex PCR, the repertoire was profiled, and TCRdb retains in-frame clones only, with some absent. This table holds about 55,000 clones, nearly 85% found once. The CDR3 spans 15 residues. Germline V gene data show CDR1 as SGHRS and CDR2 as YFSETQ. The J segment lost 14 bases and the V segment lost 0 bases, leaving 14 bases of the junction unmatched. Input material: PBMCs. This chain links TRBV5-1 with TRBJ2-4, with 7 bases lining up with TRBD1. The TCR comes from a man in his thirties or forties in good health and CMV-seronegative. CDR3 protein: CASSLGTLGPGTEYF. Written as DNA, the CDR3 is TGCGCCAGCAGCTTGGGAACGCTTGGACCCGGGACAGAGTACTTC.